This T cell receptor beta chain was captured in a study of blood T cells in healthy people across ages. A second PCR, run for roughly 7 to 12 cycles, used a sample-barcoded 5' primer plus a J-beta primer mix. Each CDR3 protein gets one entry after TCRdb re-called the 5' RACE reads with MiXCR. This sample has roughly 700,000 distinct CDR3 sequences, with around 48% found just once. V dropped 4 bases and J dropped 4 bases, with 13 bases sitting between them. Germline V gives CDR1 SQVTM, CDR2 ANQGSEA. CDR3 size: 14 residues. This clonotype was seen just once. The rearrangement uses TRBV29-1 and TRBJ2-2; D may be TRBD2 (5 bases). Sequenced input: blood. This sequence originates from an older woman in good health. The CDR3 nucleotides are TGCAGCGTTGCTAGCAGGAGTCTCACCGGGGAGCTGTTTTTT. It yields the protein CSVASRSLTGELFF.